This is a list of T cell receptor beta chains from one sample in a study of T cell responses to AZD1222 COVID-19 vaccine. Some clones are missing from TCRdb's copy, which holds only in-frame ones; the method was immunoSEQ multiplex PCR. The table includes more than 150,000 clones, about 94% detected once. Material: peripheral blood, obtained on day 0 of AZD1222 vaccination. These receptors originate from an adult in good health. Each CDR3 is given with its conserved first and last residue.

TRBJ2-1 | TRBV10-3 | CATRTDLSSYNEQFF
TRBJ2-1 | TRBV7-6 | CASSPQPGSYNEQFF
TRBJ1-6 | TRBV9 | CASSVGGGRADSSPLHF
TRBJ1-1 | TRBV15 | CATSNSGFPEAFF
TRBJ1-3 | TRBV9 | CASSTDSGNTIYF
TRBJ2-1 | TRBV29-1 | CSVDGITPWGYNEQFF
TRBJ1-1 | TRBV29-1 | CSGLWGKQTEAFF
TRBJ2-3 | TRBV29-1 | CSVEDRLLGRTDTQYF
TRBJ1-1 | TRBV5-6 | CASQRGRLNTEAFF
TRBJ1-4 | TRBV11-2 | CASSVRGQGNEKLFF
TRBJ2-7 | TRBV30 | CAWSVPAFEQYF
TRBJ2-2 | TRBV29-1 | CSVEDRGRLPTGELFF
TRBJ2-7 | TRBV6-6 | CASSYSPGQGTHEQYF
TRBJ1-1 | TRBV14 | CASSQDIGTGKAFF
TRBJ1-1 | TRBV7-9 | CASTTGGNTEAFF
TRBJ1-6 | TRBV12-3/TRBV12-4 | CASSRDGGSPLHF
TRBJ2-3 | TRBV28 | CASSAPRDFTEDTQYF
TRBJ1-1 | TRBV28 | CASSLVLGDKNTEAFF
TRBJ2-1 | TRBV2 | CASSPELWSSYNEQFF
TRBJ2-7 | TRBV14 | CASSQLAGGRSFHEQYF
TRBJ1-2 | TRBV28 | CASSPTYTGSHYGYTF
TRBJ1-4 | TRBV28 | CASSGQGAREKLFF
TRBJ1-6 | TRBV3-1/TRBV3-2 | CASSQGTGVASPLHF
TRBJ2-2 | TRBV29-1 | CSAQTSGSVVGELFF
TRBJ2-5 | TRBV2 | CASTRVEGETQYF
TRBJ2-1 | TRBV28 | CASSWNLGHEQFF
TRBJ1-2 | TRBV19 | CASSIGEARGYGYTF
TRBJ2-1 | TRBV6-6 | CASSYPNLAGVGEQFF
TRBJ2-3 | TRBV9 | CASSSRTGGADTQYF
TRBJ1-2 | TRBV24-1 | CATSDRSGQGLNYGYTF
TRBJ1-1 | TRBV9 | CASSVVSNTEAFF
TRBJ2-3 | TRBV5-1 | CASSFRLAADTQYF
TRBJ2-7 | TRBV5-4 | CASSPLAGGEYEQYF
TRBJ1-6 | TRBV28 | CASSQNILGRNSPLHF
TRBJ1-1 | TRBV5-1 | CASSWRLRGGTTEAFF
TRBJ2-1 | TRBV9 | CASSVGTSGRVGSYNEQFF
TRBJ1-2 | TRBV7-9 | CASSLAREGYTF
TRBJ1-6 | TRBV5-1 | CASSLGNSPLHF
TRBJ1-3 | TRBV5-6 | CASRLGHSGNTIYF
TRBJ1-1 | TRBV28 | CASRRDLTEAFF
TRBJ2-2 | TRBV10-2 | CASSEFPTTVANTGELFF
TRBJ1-1 | TRBV6-5 | CASRTVGGAPTEAFF
TRBJ2-7 | TRBV28 | CASSLMGRNTRVSEQYF
TRBJ2-3 | TRBV28 | CASSLTGMGTDTQYF
TRBJ2-3 | TRBV9 | CASSVSSGGGTDTQYF
TRBJ2-1 | TRBV5-1 | CASSLYGTYNEQFF
TRBJ2-3 | TRBV2 | CASSDRGTDTQYF
TRBJ2-1 | TRBV7-9 | CASNNYNEQFF
TRBJ2-7 | TRBV7-9 | CASSSEGQSSYEQYF
TRBJ2-7 | TRBV19 | CASSVLTGTYEQYF
TRBJ1-6 | TRBV28 | CASSSGDSYNSPLHF